This record concerns one T cell receptor (beta chain) sequence. Trimming stripped 5 bases from V and 3 bases from J, with 11 bases between. The CDR3 spans 14 residues. CDR1 and CDR2 from the germline V gene are MNHEY and SMNVEV (reference sequence). The data are from a study of T cell responses to AZD1222 COVID-19 vaccine. The method was immunoSEQ multiplex PCR; TCRdb's version includes in-frame clones alone and lacks a portion of them. Among 160,000 or so clones, approximately 90% were seen once, and the ten largest hold more than 1%. The receptor was derived from an adult who received the AZD1222 COVID-19 vaccine. The sequencing here drew on peripheral blood, taken 28 days after the second AZD1222 dose. This chain connects TRBV27 to TRBJ1-5; D perhaps matches TRBD1 (5 bases). The CDR3 bases are TGTGCCAGCAGTCAGCAGGGAAACAATCAGCCCCAGCATTTT. Amino acid sequence: CASSQQGNNQPQHF.